These T cell receptor beta chains were read from a single sample in a study of blood T cell repertoires in COVID-19. Profiling relied on immunoSEQ multiplex PCR, and the TCRdb table lists in-frame clones only, not all of them. Of about 130,000 clones listed, around 80% were seen once; the top ten hold around 4%. Material: peripheral blood. The receptors come from a woman aged 45 to 65 with acute or convalescent COVID-19. Both conserved end residues are part of each CDR3. A D gene is named only where the DNA matches it firmly. Size tells how often a clone was seen (once, few, many) or the class of an expanded clone, and some rows leave it out.

d_call | clone_size | j_call | cdr3_length | v_call | cdr3_nt | cdr3_aa
NA | NA | TRBJ2-7 | 13 | TRBV6-2/TRBV6-3 | TGTGCCAGCAGTTACAGCCAAGCCTACGAGCAGTACTTC | CASSYSQAYEQYF
NA | NA | TRBJ1-5 | 14 | TRBV9 | TGTGCCAGCAGCGTTCAGGGAAGCAATCAGCCCCAGCATTTT | CASSVQGSNQPQHF
TRBD2 | NA | TRBJ2-5 | 15 | TRBV6-5 | TGTGCCAGCACCCCGGGACTAGCGGGTCAAGAGACCCAGTACTTC | CASTPGLAGQETQYF
NA | few | TRBJ2-1 | 14 | TRBV3-1/TRBV3-2 | TGTGCCAGCAGCGGAGGTTTTGGGTTGGAAGAGCAGTTCTTC | CASSGGFGLEEQFF
NA | few | TRBJ1-2 | 12 | TRBV10-1 | TGCGCCAGCACGGGGGGGGGCTATGGCTACACCTTC | CASTGGGYGYTF
NA | NA | TRBJ2-1 | 13 | TRBV27 | TGTGCCAGCAGTTTTCGACGGGAAAATGAGCAGTTCTTC | CASSFRRENEQFF
NA | NA | TRBJ1-1 | 14 | TRBV7-2 | TGTGCCAGCAGCGAACCTCAGGGATACACTGAAGCTTTCTTT | CASSEPQGYTEAFF
TRBD1 | few | TRBJ2-7 | 14 | TRBV25-1 | TGTGCCAGCAGTTCCTGGACAGGTTTCAACGAGCAGTACTTC | CASSSWTGFNEQYF
NA | NA | TRBJ2-7 | 12 | TRBV3-1/TRBV3-2 | TGTGCCAGCAGCCGGGCCAAATACGAGCAGTACTTC | CASSRAKYEQYF
TRBD1 | NA | TRBJ1-2 | 15 | TRBV5-4 | TGTGCCAGCAGACGTCCGGGACAGGGGGCTGGCGGCTACACCTTC | CASRRPGQGAGGYTF
TRBD2 | NA | TRBJ2-3 | 16 | TRBV20-1 | TGCAGTGCTAGTCGATCGACTAGCAGACGCACAGATACGCAGTATTTT | CSASRSTSRRTDTQYF
NA | NA | TRBJ2-3 | 14 | TRBV7-6 | TGTGCCAGCAGCTTAATGAACAGGGAGGGGACGCAGTATTTT | CASSLMNREGTQYF
NA | few | TRBJ1-2 | 15 | TRBV5-4 | TGTGCCAGCAGCTTGGGTTTCGCAGCTAACTATGGCTACACCTTC | CASSLGFAANYGYTF
TRBD2 | NA | TRBJ2-1 | 15 | TRBV28 | TGTGCCAGCAGTCCTAGCGGGACCACCTACAATGAGCAGTTCTTC | CASSPSGTTYNEQFF
NA | NA | TRBJ2-5 | 11 | TRBV7-9 | TGTGCCAGCAGCTCCGGCGGGACCCAGTACTTC | CASSSGGTQYF
NA | NA | TRBJ1-2 | 14 | TRBV6-5 | TGTGCCAGCAGTTACTCAGGAGACAACTATGGCTACACCTTC | CASSYSGDNYGYTF
TRBD1 | NA | TRBJ1-1 | 15 | TRBV30 | TGTGCCTGGAGTGTACCCGGGACAGGGAACACTGAAGCTTTCTTT | CAWSVPGTGNTEAFF
TRBD2 | NA | TRBJ2-4 | 14 | TRBV7-9 | TGTGCCAGCAGCTTAGGCGGGGAGGGGAACATTCAGTACTTC | CASSLGGEGNIQYF
TRBD1 | NA | TRBJ2-7 | 12 | TRBV30 | TGTGCCTGGGAGGGGGCAGTCGACGAGCAGTACTTC | CAWEGAVDEQYF
TRBD1 | NA | TRBJ1-5 | 12 | TRBV6-5 | TGTGCCAGCAGCACAGGGGTACAGCCCCAGCATTTT | CASSTGVQPQHF
NA | few | TRBJ2-1 | 14 | TRBV29-1 | TGCAGCGTTAAGAGTCCGTCCTCCTACAATGAGCAGTTCTTC | CSVKSPSSYNEQFF
TRBD2 | NA | TRBJ2-1 | 15 | TRBV5-1 | TGCGCCAGCAGCCCTTTCCTAGCGGGAGAAGGTGAGCAGTTCTTC | CASSPFLAGEGEQFF
NA | NA | TRBJ1-1 | 13 | TRBV7-3 | TGTGCCAGCAGCTTAAGCCGGACAAGTGAAGCTTTCTTT | CASSLSRTSEAFF
TRBD2 | NA | TRBJ2-3 | 17 | TRBV4-2 | TGTGCCAGCAGCCAAGGTCTAGCGGGGACAGGCACAGATACGCAGTATTTT | CASSQGLAGTGTDTQYF